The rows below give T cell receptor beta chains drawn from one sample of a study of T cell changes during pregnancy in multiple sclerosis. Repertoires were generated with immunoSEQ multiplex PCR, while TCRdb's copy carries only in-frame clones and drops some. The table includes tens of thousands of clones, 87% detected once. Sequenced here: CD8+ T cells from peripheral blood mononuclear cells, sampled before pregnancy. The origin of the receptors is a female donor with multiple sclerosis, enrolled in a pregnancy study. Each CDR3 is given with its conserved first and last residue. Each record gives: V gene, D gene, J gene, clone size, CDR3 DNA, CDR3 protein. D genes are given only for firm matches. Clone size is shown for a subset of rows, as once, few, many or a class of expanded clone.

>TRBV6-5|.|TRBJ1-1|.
TGTGCCAGCAGTTACCGACAAGGCACTGAAGCTTTCTTT
CASSYRQGTEAFF
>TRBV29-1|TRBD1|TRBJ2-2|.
TGCAGCGCGTGGGGACAGGGCCCCGGGGAGCTGTTTTTT
CSAWGQGPGELFF
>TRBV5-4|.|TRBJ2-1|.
TGTGCCAGCAGCCCTGAAGGGGAATCCTACAATGAGCAGTTCTTC
CASSPEGESYNEQFF
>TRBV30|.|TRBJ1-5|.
TGTGCCTGGAGTGGAGGCATTAGCAATCAGCCCCAGCATTTT
CAWSGGISNQPQHF
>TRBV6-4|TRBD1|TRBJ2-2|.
TGTGCCAGCAGTTCACAGGGGGCAAGCGGGGAGCTGTTTTTT
CASSSQGASGELFF
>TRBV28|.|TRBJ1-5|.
TGTGCCAGCAGTAGGTGGGGGGACAATCAGCCCCAGCATTTT
CASSRWGDNQPQHF
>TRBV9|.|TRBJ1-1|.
TGTGCCAGCAGCGCAGGGGTTTTGGACACTGAAGCTTTCTTT
CASSAGVLDTEAFF
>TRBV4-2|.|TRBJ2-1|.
TGTGCCAGCAGCCAAGACTGGGGGGTCGATCAGTTCTTC
CASSQDWGVDQFF
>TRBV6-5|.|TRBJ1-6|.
TGTGCCAGCACTCACCGGGGGGTCAATTCACCCCTCCACTTT
CASTHRGVNSPLHF
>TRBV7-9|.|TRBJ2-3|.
TGTGCCAGCAGCTTGGCCCATGGCGGGGACGCCACAGATACGCAGTATTTT
CASSLAHGGDATDTQYF
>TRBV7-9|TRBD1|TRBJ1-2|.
TGTGCCAGCAGCTCAAGGGGACAGCCCTACACCTTC
CASSSRGQPYTF
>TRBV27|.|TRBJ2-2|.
TGTGCCAGCACCGCAGGGGAAACCGGGGAGCTGTTTTTT
CASTAGETGELFF
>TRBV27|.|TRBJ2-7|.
TGTGCCAGCAGTTTAGAGGGCCCCTACGAGCAGTACTTC
CASSLEGPYEQYF
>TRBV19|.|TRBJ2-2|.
TGTGCCAGCGGGGGGAACACCGGGGAGCTGTTTTTT
CASGGNTGELFF
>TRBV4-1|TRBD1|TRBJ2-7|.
TGCGCCAGCAGCCCCGGACAGGGGGCCACCTACGAGCAGTACTTC
CASSPGQGATYEQYF
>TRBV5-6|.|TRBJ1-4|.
TGTGCCAGCAGCGCTACCGGGTCAACTAATGAAAAACTGTTTTTT
CASSATGSTNEKLFF
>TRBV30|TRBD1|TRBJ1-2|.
TGTGCCTGGAGTGTCGACAGGGTCTACACCTTC
CAWSVDRVYTF
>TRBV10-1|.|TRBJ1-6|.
TGCGCCAGAAAAATTCATGCGTGGGCAGGGGATTCACCCCTCCACTTT
CARKIHAWAGDSPLHF
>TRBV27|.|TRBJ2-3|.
TGTGCCAGCAGTTTATTGGGCGGGACCGAAGATACGCAGTATTTT
CASSLLGGTEDTQYF
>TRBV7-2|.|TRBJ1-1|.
TGTGCCAGCAGCTCGTGGGGGGACCCGAACACTGAAGCTTTCTTT
CASSSWGDPNTEAFF
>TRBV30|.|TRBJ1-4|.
TGTGCCTGGCAACAGGGTTTGACTAATGAAAAACTGTTTTTT
CAWQQGLTNEKLFF
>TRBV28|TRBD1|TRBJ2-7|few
TGTGCCAGCAGCGACCCGACAGGGGGCTCCTACGAGCAGTACTTC
CASSDPTGGSYEQYF
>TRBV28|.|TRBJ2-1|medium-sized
TGTGCCAGCAGTTTGGGCCCCTCTTGGTTCTTC
CASSLGPSWFF
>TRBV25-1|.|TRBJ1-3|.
TGTGCCAGCAGTTCCTTAGACCGGAGCTCTGGAAACACCATATATTTT
CASSSLDRSSGNTIYF
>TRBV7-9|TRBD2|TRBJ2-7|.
TGTGCCAGCAGCTTATTGCGGGGAGGGAGCTACGAGCAGTACTTC
CASSLLRGGSYEQYF
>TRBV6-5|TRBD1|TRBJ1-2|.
TGTGCCAGCAGTCATCTACCCCGGGACAGCTTTGGCTACACCTTC
CASSHLPRDSFGYTF
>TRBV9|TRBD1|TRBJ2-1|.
TGTGCCAGCAGCGTAAGATCCGGGACAGGGGGCGGGGAGCAGTTCTTC
CASSVRSGTGGGEQFF
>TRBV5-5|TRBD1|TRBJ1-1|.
TGTGCCAGCAACACAGGGGGCATGGACACTGAAGCTTTCTTT
CASNTGGMDTEAFF
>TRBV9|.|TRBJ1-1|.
TGTGCCAGCAGCCCAGGTGGGGGCCTGTGGAACACTGAAGCTTTCTTT
CASSPGGGLWNTEAFF
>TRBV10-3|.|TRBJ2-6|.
TGTGCCACCCTTGGGGGGAGTGGGGCCAACGTCCTGACTTTC
CATLGGSGANVLTF
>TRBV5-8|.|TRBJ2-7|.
TGTGCCAGCAGCTTGAGTTACGAACTGTCGGCCTACGAGCAGTACTTC
CASSLSYELSAYEQYF
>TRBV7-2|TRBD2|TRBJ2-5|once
TGTGCCAGCAGCTTACCCCTAGCGGGGGCTGAGGAGACCCAGTACTTC
CASSLPLAGAEETQYF
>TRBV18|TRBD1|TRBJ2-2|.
TGTGCCAGCTCACCCCGCCCCGGGACAGCTGATGCCGGGGAGCTGTTTTTT
CASSPRPGTADAGELFF
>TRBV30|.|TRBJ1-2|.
TGTGCCTCCGAGAGGGTAGATTACTACTATGGCTACACCTTC
CASERVDYYYGYTF
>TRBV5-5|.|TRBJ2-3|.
TGTGCCAGCAGCTGGGACTTATACACAGATACGCAGTATTTT
CASSWDLYTDTQYF
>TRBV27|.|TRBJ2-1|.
TGTGCCAGCAGTTTATCCTCGACAGGAATCTACAATGAGCAGTTCTTC
CASSLSSTGIYNEQFF
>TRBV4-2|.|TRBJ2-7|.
TGTGCCAGCAGCCAAGATAGGGGGGGTATATCCTACGAGCAGTACTTC
CASSQDRGGISYEQYF
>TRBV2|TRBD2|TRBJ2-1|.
TGTGCCAGCAGTGAAGGCGGGAGGGCCGACAATGAGCAGTTCTTC
CASSEGGRADNEQFF
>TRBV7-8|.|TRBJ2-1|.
TGTGCCAGCAGCTTAGGTGTCGATGAGCAGTTCTTC
CASSLGVDEQFF
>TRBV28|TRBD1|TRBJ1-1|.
TGTGCCAGCACTCCAGGGGGAACTGAAGCTTTCTTT
CASTPGGTEAFF
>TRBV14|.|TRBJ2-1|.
TGTGCCAGCAGCCAAGAGACGGGAGATAGCTACAATGAGCAGTTCTTC
CASSQETGDSYNEQFF
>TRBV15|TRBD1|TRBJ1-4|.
TGTGCCACGGGGGGGGACAGGGCTAATGAAAAACTGTTTTTT
CATGGDRANEKLFF
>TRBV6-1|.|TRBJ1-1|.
TGTGCCAGCAGCTGGGGGGGGACTGAAGCTTTCTTT
CASSWGGTEAFF
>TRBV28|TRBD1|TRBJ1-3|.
TGTGCCAGCAGATGGGACAGTTGGGCCGACTCTGGAAACACCATATATTTT
CASRWDSWADSGNTIYF